This T cell receptor beta chain was captured by sequencing in a study of blood T cell repertoires in COVID-19. Generated by immunoSEQ multiplex PCR, the TCRdb table keeps only in-frame clones and is missing some. The sample has around 150,000 clones; approximately 81% are singletons. The sequenced material came from peripheral blood. This receptor was identified in a woman aged 60-75 years with active or convalescent COVID-19.

In nucleotides, the CDR3 is TGTGCCAGCAGACGGGACAGGGGAAGCGAAAAACTGTTTTTT. This translates into CASRRDRGSEKLFF. The chain couples TRBV6-5 to TRBJ1-4, with 10 bases fitting TRBD1. In germline, CDR1 is MNHEY, CDR2 SVGAGI. After removal of 6 bases from V and 8 bases from J, the junction contained 6 bases not matched to a gene. There are 14 residues in the CDR3.